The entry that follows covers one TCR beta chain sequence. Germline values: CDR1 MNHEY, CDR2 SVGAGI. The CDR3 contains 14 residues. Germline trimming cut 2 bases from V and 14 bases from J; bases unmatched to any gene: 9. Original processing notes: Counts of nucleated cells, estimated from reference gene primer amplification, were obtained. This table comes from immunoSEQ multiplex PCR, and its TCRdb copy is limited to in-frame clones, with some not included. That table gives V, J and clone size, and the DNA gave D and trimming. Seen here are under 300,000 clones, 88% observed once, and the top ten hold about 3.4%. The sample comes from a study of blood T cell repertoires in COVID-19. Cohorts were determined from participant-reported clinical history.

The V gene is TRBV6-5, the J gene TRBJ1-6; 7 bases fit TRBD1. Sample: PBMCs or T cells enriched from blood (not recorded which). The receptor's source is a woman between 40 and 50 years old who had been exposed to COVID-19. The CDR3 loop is CASSYLIDRETLHF. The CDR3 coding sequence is TGTGCCAGCAGTTACCTTATCGACAGGGAAACCCTCCACTTT.